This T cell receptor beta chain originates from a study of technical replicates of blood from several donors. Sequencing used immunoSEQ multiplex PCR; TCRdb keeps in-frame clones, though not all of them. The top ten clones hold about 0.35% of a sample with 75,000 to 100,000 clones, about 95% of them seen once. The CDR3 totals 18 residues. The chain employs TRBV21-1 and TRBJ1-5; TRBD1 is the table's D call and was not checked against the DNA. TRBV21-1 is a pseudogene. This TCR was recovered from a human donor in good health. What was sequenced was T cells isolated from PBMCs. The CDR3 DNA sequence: TGTGCCAGTACAAACCCTACAGGGGGGGGGTGGAGCAATCAGCCCCAGCATTTT. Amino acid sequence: CASTNPTGGGWSNQPQHF.